A single sample is the source of the 18 T cell receptor beta chains below, sequenced in a study of T cell changes during pregnancy in multiple sclerosis. Here immunoSEQ multiplex PCR was the method, and the copy in TCRdb shows in-frame clones only, minus some. The table has under 45,000 clones, 90% to 95% seen once. The specimen was CD4+ T cells from peripheral blood mononuclear cells, collected after pregnancy. The receptors were gathered from a female donor with multiple sclerosis, enrolled in a pregnancy study.

The rearrangement joins TRBV9 to TRBJ1-4; maybe TRBD1 (6 bases). Germline CDR1 SGDLS, CDR2 YYNGEE. CDR3 length: 15 residues. The V end lost 2 bases, the J end lost 5 bases, and 13 bases lay between the germline ends. This CDR3 is CASSVLQGVNEKLFF. The CDR3 DNA follows: TGTGCCAGCAGCGTGTTACAGGGAGTGAATGAAAAACTGTTTTTT.

The V gene is TRBV4-2, the J gene TRBJ1-6, with 8 bases matching TRBD1. CDR3 size: 16 residues. CDR1 and CDR2 (germline): LGHNA, YNFKEQ. V lost 3 bases to trimming and J lost 10 bases; unmatched junction nucleotides: 11. The CDR3 DNA is TGTGCCAGCAGCCACCGTCAGGGGGCTGGTATATCACCCCTCCACTTT. Its translation: CASSHRQGAGISPLHF.

J is TRBJ1-4 and V is TRBV19; no definite D call. The CDR3 spans 13 residues. The V gene's germline CDR1 is LNHDA and CDR2 SQIVND (reference sequence). V gave up 3 bases and J gave up 8 bases, with 10 bases separating them. The CDR3 nucleotides read TGTGCCAGTAGTATCCACTCGACAGAAAAACTGTTTTTT. Residues: CASSIHSTEKLFF.

The chain is built from TRBV5-4 and TRBJ2-7; TRBD1 agrees at 9 bases. V was clipped by 0 bases and J by 6 bases; unmatched bases: 7. This CDR3 is 15 amino acids long. Germline loops: CDR1 SGHNT, CDR2 YYREEE (reference sequence). CDR3 nucleotide sequence: TGTGCCAGCAGCTTGGTGGAGACAGGGGGTCCCGAGCAGTACTTC. It codes for CASSLVETGGPEQYF.

The chain recombines TRBV25-1 with TRBJ1-2, with a weak D call TRBD1 (5 bases). The CDR3 contains 12 residues. Per the germline V gene, CDR1 is MGHDK and CDR2 is SYGVNS. V was clipped by 3 bases and J by 7 bases, with 9 bases between them. The CDR3 loop reads CASSDRVAGYTF. The DNA of the CDR3 is TGTGCCAGCAGTGACAGGGTTGCTGGCTACACCTTC.

The V gene is TRBV16, the J gene TRBJ1-3, with D maybe TRBD1 (6 bases). V was clipped by 2 bases and J by 1 base, with 9 bases between them. The germline V gene encodes CDR1 KGHSY and CDR2 FQNENV. CDR3 length equals 15 residues. The CDR3 DNA follows: TGTGCCAGCAGCCAAGTCCAGGGGTCTGGAAACACCATATATTTT. Protein product: CASSQVQGSGNTIYF.

The chain is built from TRBV5-4 and TRBJ1-1, with D maybe TRBD1 (6 bases). Deletions cut 1 base from V and 10 bases from J, with 14 bases between. In germline, CDR1 is SGHNT, CDR2 YYREEE (reference sequence). CDR3 length: 13 residues. CDR3 in amino acids: CASSLRAGDGAFF. CDR3 DNA sequence: TGTGCCAGCAGCTTGAGGGCAGGGGATGGAGCTTTCTTT.

This clone was detected only once. This rearrangement joins TRBV28 to TRBJ2-3; 9 nucleotides line up with TRBD1. Germline lookup yields CDR1 MDHEN and CDR2 SYDVKM. This CDR3 contains 16 residues. V lost 10 bases to trimming and J lost 3 bases; unmatched junction nucleotides: 14. DNA of the CDR3: TGTGCCACCGCACCGTGGACAGGGGATATAACAGATACGCAGTATTTT. Translating it yields CATAPWTGDITDTQYF. The full variable domain, with the rest looked up from reference TRBV28 and TRBJ2-3, is DVKVTQSSRYLVKRTGEKVFLECVQDMDHENMFWYRQDPGLGLRLIYFSYDVKMKEKGDIPEGYSVSREKKERFSLILESASTNQTSMYLCATAPWTGDITDTQYFGPGTRLTVL.

This rearrangement joins TRBV6-5 to TRBJ2-3, with 7 nucleotides matching TRBD1. The germline V gene encodes CDR1 MNHEY and CDR2 SVGAGI. The junction had 6 bases not matched to a gene; V was cut back by 5 bases and J by 4 bases. This CDR3 has 14 residues. Here the CDR3 reads CASSLNTGADTQYF. The CDR3 DNA sequence: TGTGCCAGCAGTCTTAACACAGGGGCAGATACGCAGTATTTT.

The rearrangement uses TRBV6-4 and TRBJ2-7; tentative D call: TRBD2 (5 bases). V was clipped by 3 bases and J by 7 bases, with 16 bases between them. The CDR3 is 14 amino acids. Germline V gene data show CDR1 as MRHNA and CDR2 as SNTAGT. The CDR3 reads CASSDESRGEEQYF. In nucleotides, the CDR3 is TGTGCCAGCAGTGATGAATCACGGGGAGAGGAGCAGTACTTC.

For this clone: This sample also contains other DNA sequences that code for the same CDR3. V and J are TRBV9 and TRBJ2-5, with 11 bases lining up with TRBD2. In germline, CDR1 is SGDLS, CDR2 YYNGEE. V was clipped by 0 bases and J by 4 bases; unmatched bases: 2. The CDR3 contains 15 residues. CDR3 amino acids: CASSVGLAGGETQYF. The CDR3 region has the DNA TGTGCCAGCAGCGTAGGTCTAGCGGGGGGAGAGACCCAGTACTTC. Combining the CDR3 with reference TRBV9 and TRBJ2-5 gives the whole variable domain DSGVTQTPKHLITATGQRVTLRCSPRSGDLSVYWYQQSLDQGLQFLIQYYNGEERAKGNILERFSAQQFPDLHSELNLSSLELGDSALYFCASSVGLAGGETQYFGPGTRLLVL.

V usage is TRBV4-2 and J usage is TRBJ1-1; perhaps TRBD1 as D (6 bases). Per germline, CDR1 LGHNA and CDR2 YNFKEQ. This CDR3 is built from 13 residues. The germline V and J ends were trimmed by 0 bases and 7 bases, with 9 bases remaining between them. The CDR3 nucleotides are TGTGCCAGCAGCCAAGAGCAGGGGTATGAAGCTTTCTTT. It is translated as CASSQEQGYEAFF.

The J gene is TRBJ1-3, the V gene TRBV29-1, with D unclear. V was trimmed by 4 bases and J by 0 bases, leaving 13 bases between them. From germline, CDR1 is SQVTM and CDR2 ANQGSEA. This CDR3 region has 15 residues. The CDR3 protein is CSVVGGPFSGNTIYF. DNA for the CDR3: TGCAGCGTTGTCGGAGGCCCCTTCTCTGGAAACACCATATATTTT.

The gene calls are TRBV11-1 and TRBJ2-5, with 7 bases matching TRBD2. With V trimmed by 5 bases and J by 1 base, 1 base remained unmatched. The CDR3 is 13 residues long. The germline V gene encodes CDR1 SGHAT and CDR2 FQDESV (reference sequence). The CDR3 spells CASSRGGQETQYF. CDR3 DNA: TGTGCCAGCAGCCGCGGGGGCCAAGAGACCCAGTACTTC.

This chain links TRBV6-4 with TRBJ2-5, with 11 bases that match TRBD2. This CDR3 has 15 residues. The V and J ends lost 3 bases and 2 bases, in that order; junction bases with no gene match: 2. CDR1 is MRHNA and CDR2 is SNTAGT in the germline V gene. DNA of the CDR3: TGTGCCAGCAGTGAGCTAGCGGGGGGACAAGAGACCCAGTACTTC. Protein: CASSELAGGQETQYF.

The chain couples TRBV19 to TRBJ1-6; 9 bases agree with TRBD1. J lost 8 bases, V lost 6 bases, and 8 bases had no gene match. CDR1 and CDR2 from the germline V gene are LNHDA and SQIVND (reference sequence). The CDR3 covers 15 residues. The CDR3, as DNA: TGTGCCAGTAGATTACCGGGACAGGGACATTCACCCCTCCACTTT. This translates into CASRLPGQGHSPLHF.

This chain uses TRBV10-3 with TRBJ1-3; D not resolved. Germline CDR1 reads ENHRY; CDR2 reads SYGVKD. This CDR3 contains 11 residues. The V end was cut by 6 bases, the J end by 2 bases, with 2 bases between. CDR3 DNA: TGTGCCATCAGCACTGGAAACACCATATATTTT. This codes for CAISTGNTIYF.

The J gene is TRBJ1-1, the V gene TRBV5-1, with 9 bases fitting TRBD1. Germline trimming cut 4 bases from V and 2 bases from J; bases unmatched to any gene: 3. Germline CDR1 and CDR2: SGHRS and YFSETQ. This CDR3 comprises 14 residues. The CDR3: CASSRDRANTEAFF. The CDR3 coding sequence is TGCGCCAGCAGCCGGGACAGGGCAAACACTGAAGCTTTCTTT.